These 15 T cell receptor beta chains came from one sample sequenced in a study of T cells after yellow fever vaccination (dated by TCRdb to about 2019). This specimen's treatment or condition label, per the study, means: live attenuated yellow fever vaccine strain. The method behind the library was 5' RACE. The sequencer listed for this sample is Illumina HiSeq 2500. TCRdb reprocessed the public reads (quality trimming at Q25 with fastp, clone calling with MiXCR) and kept in-frame beta chains. Rows with one shared CDR3 protein collapse into an entry with the most common genes and DNA. For this sample the table gives hundreds of thousands of distinct CDR3 sequences, of which less than 15% were detected only once. Of the sample, roughly 13% falls within the top ten clones. Sequences were derived from PBMCs, sampled on the day of the yellow fever booster vaccination. Receptors were obtained from a man younger than 40 who received the YFV17D yellow fever vaccine.

The V and J genes are TRBV23-1 and TRBJ1-5; D is unclear. TRBV23-1 is identified as an open reading frame with a role that is uncertain. The CDR3 spans 16 residues. V shed 0 bases and J shed 2 bases, with 11 bases lying between them. The CDR3 sequence is CASSQSPPRGNQPQHF. The CDR3, as DNA: TGCGCCAGCAGTCAATCGCCCCCCCGAGGCAATCAGCCCCAGCATTTT.

This sequence joins TRBV20-1 and TRBJ2-7, with 9 bases that match TRBD1. The CDR3 length is 13 residues. The germline V gene encodes CDR1 DFQATT and CDR2 SNEGSKA (reference sequence). J gave up 5 bases and V 3 bases, and 5 bases lay outside the gene matches. The DNA for the CDR3 is TGCAGTGCTAGCCGGGACAGGGTACACGAGCAGTACTTC. It encodes CSASRDRVHEQYF.

This clonotype has a handful of counts. This rearrangement joins TRBV20-1 to TRBJ1-5, with D hard to call. CDR3 length equals 15 residues. V dropped 0 bases and J dropped 1 base, with 10 bases sitting between them. The V gene's germline CDR1 is DFQATT and CDR2 SNEGSKA (reference sequence). The CDR3 spells CSAREGSGSNQPQHF. CDR3 sequence (DNA): TGCAGTGCTAGAGAGGGTTCCGGCAGCAATCAGCCCCAGCATTTT.

This clonotype was seen only a few times. V and J are TRBV11-3 and TRBJ2-7; maybe TRBD2 (6 bases). The CDR3 contains 16 residues. The V end lost 0 bases, the J end lost 1 base, and 13 bases lay between the germline ends. Germline-derived CDR1 and CDR2 are SGHNT and YENEEA. DNA for the CDR3: TGTGCCAGCAGCTTAGAGGAGGGGTTAGGATCCTACGAGCAGTACTTC. Encoded protein: CASSLEEGLGSYEQYF.

The chain recombines TRBV7-2 with TRBJ1-4, with D tentatively TRBD1 (5 bases). This CDR3 spans 15 amino acids. CDR1 and CDR2 (germline): SGHTA, FQGNSA. V lost 5 bases and J 3 bases, leaving 13 bases between the germline ends. CDR3 nucleotides: TGTGCCAGCAGCACATTAGGACAAGCTAATGAAAAACTGTTTTTT. Translation gives CASSTLGQANEKLFF.

This clonotype was observed at least ten times. The V and J genes are TRBV4-3 and TRBJ2-5; D not certain. The V end was cut by 1 base, the J end by 5 bases, with 17 bases between. The CDR3 consists of 16 residues. CDR1 is LGHNA, CDR2 YSLEER, per germline. In nucleotides, the CDR3 is TGCGCCAGCAGCCAAGGAACTGGGGTAGGATGGGAGACCCAGTACTTC. Translated: CASSQGTGVGWETQYF.

The rearrangement joins TRBV7-8 to TRBJ1-6; D is perhaps TRBD1 (5 bases). Germline CDR1 and CDR2: SGHVS and FQNEAQ. The CDR3 loop spans 17 amino acids. V lost 6 bases and J 0 bases, leaving 15 bases between the germline ends. This chain's CDR3 is CASRSRDLSSYNSPLHF. The CDR3 DNA reads TGTGCCAGCAGATCCAGGGACCTCAGCTCCTATAATTCACCCCTCCACTTT.

The chain uses TRBV20-1 and TRBJ2-3, with 7 bases identical to TRBD2. The CDR3 sequence is 11 residues long. CDR1 is DFQATT, CDR2 SNEGSKA, per germline (reference sequence). The CDR3 is CSPGGSDTQYF. As DNA, the CDR3 is TGCAGCCCGGGGGGATCAGATACGCAGTATTTT.

Ten or more counts support this clonotype. The chain carries TRBV4-3 and TRBJ2-3; D gene ambiguous. Per germline, CDR1 LGHNA and CDR2 YSLEER. V was shortened by 5 bases and J by 4 bases, with 10 bases between the two germline ends. CDR3 length equals 13 residues. The CDR3 loop reads CASSGRSPDTQYF. The DNA for the CDR3 is TGCGCCAGCAGCGGTCGTAGCCCAGATACGCAGTATTTT.

This clonotype has only a few counts. The J gene is TRBJ2-1, the V gene TRBV28; TRBD1 matches 9 bases. The germline gives CDR1 MDHEN, CDR2 SYDVKM. The CDR3 has 16 amino acids. V shed 4 bases, J shed 4 bases, and the junction held 8 bases outside the gene matches. CDR3 protein: CASSSPTGTGYNEQFF. The CDR3 nucleotides read TGTGCCAGCAGTTCCCCTACCGGGACAGGGTACAATGAGCAGTTCTTC.

This clonotype appeared a few times. This CDR3 reads CASTKDNLYEQYF. CDR3 DNA sequence: TGTGCCAGCACCAAGGACAATCTCTACGAGCAGTACTTC. The V and J genes are TRBV12-3 or TRBV12-4 and TRBJ2-7; tentatively, D is TRBD1 (5 bases). The length of the CDR3 is 13 residues. Trimming left V 7 bases short and J 3 bases short, with 13 bases between.

This clonotype was observed a handful of times. The genes are TRBV7-2 and TRBJ2-7, with D unresolved. V dropped 5 bases and J dropped 4 bases, with 9 bases sitting between them. Per germline, CDR1 SGHTA and CDR2 FQGNSA. CDR3 size: 12 residues. The CDR3 region is CASSRTFYEQYF. Here the CDR3 DNA reads TGTGCCAGCAGCCGGACCTTTTACGAGCAGTACTTC. Full variable domain (rest looked up from reference TRBV7-2 and TRBJ2-7): GAGVSQSPSNKVTEKGKDVELRCDPISGHTALYWYRQSLGQGLEFLIYFQGNSAPDKSGLPSDRFSAERTGGSVSTLTIQRTQQEDSAVYLCASSRTFYEQYFGPGTRLTVT.

V is TRBV7-2 and J is TRBJ2-5, with a weak D call TRBD2 (5 bases). Germline V gene lookup returns CDR1 SGHTA and CDR2 FQGNSA. The CDR3 has 14 residues. Trimming left V 1 base short and J 2 bases short, with 8 bases between. CDR3 amino acids: CASSLEAAQETQYF. The DNA for the CDR3 is TGTGCCAGCAGCTTAGAAGCGGCTCAAGAGACCCAGTACTTC.

The CDR3 DNA reads as TGTGCCAGCAGTAAAGGACTGCTTAGCACAGATACGCAGTATTTT. Its translation: CASSKGLLSTDTQYF. This chain links TRBV6-1 with TRBJ2-3; D possibly corresponds to TRBD2 (5 bases). The germline gives CDR1 MNHNS, CDR2 SASEGT. The CDR3 is 15 amino acids. The V end lost 5 bases, the J end lost 0 bases, and 12 bases lay between the germline ends.

This clonotype was counted at least ten times. V is TRBV11-1 and J is TRBJ2-5, with TRBD1 matching 7 bases. V shed 8 bases, J shed 8 bases, and the junction held 8 bases outside the gene matches. This CDR3 has 12 residues. Germline V gene sequence: CDR1 SGHAT, CDR2 FQDESV (reference sequence). CDR3 amino acids: CASEGQLLTQYF. CDR3 DNA sequence: TGTGCCAGCGAGGGACAGCTCTTAACCCAGTACTTC. The full variable domain, with the rest looked up from reference TRBV11-1 and TRBJ2-5, is EAEVAQSPRYKITEKSQAVAFWCDPISGHATLYWYRQILGQGPELLVQFQDESVVDDSQLPKDRFSAERLKGVDSTLKIQPAELGDSAMYLCASEGQLLTQYFGPGTRLLVL.